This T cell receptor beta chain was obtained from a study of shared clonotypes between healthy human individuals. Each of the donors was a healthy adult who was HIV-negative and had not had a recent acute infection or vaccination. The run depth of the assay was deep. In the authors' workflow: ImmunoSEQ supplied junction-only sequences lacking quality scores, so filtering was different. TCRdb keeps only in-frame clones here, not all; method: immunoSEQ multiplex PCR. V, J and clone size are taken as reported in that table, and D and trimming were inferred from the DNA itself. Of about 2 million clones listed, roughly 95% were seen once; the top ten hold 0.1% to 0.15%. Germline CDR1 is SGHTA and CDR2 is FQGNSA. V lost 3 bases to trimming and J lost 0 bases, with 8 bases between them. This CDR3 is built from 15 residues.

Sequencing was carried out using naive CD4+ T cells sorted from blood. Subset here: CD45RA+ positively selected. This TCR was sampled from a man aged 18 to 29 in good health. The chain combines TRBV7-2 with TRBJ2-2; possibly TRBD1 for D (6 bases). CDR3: CASSLDSTNTGELFF. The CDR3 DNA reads TGTGCCAGCAGCTTGGACAGTACGAACACCGGGGAGCTGTTTTTT. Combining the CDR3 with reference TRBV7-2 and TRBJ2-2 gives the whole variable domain GAGVSQSPSNKVTEKGKDVELRCDPISGHTALYWYRQSLGQGLEFLIYFQGNSAPDKSGLPSDRFSAERTGGSVSTLTIQRTQQEDSAVYLCASSLDSTNTGELFFGEGSRLTVL.